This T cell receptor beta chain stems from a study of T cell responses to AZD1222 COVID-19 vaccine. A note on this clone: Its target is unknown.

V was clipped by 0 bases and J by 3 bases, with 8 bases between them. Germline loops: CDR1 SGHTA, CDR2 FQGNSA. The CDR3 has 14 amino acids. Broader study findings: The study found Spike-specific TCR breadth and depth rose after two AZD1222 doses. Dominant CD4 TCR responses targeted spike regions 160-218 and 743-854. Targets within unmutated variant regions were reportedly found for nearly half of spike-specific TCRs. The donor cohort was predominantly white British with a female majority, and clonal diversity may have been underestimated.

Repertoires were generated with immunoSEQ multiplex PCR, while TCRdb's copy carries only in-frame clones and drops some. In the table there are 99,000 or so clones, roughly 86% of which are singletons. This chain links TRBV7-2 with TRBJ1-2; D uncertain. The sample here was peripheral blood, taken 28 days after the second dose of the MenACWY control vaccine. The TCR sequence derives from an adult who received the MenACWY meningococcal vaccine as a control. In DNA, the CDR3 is TGTGCCAGCAGCTTAGCCGGAGATTACTATGGCTACACCTTC. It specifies CASSLAGDYYGYTF.